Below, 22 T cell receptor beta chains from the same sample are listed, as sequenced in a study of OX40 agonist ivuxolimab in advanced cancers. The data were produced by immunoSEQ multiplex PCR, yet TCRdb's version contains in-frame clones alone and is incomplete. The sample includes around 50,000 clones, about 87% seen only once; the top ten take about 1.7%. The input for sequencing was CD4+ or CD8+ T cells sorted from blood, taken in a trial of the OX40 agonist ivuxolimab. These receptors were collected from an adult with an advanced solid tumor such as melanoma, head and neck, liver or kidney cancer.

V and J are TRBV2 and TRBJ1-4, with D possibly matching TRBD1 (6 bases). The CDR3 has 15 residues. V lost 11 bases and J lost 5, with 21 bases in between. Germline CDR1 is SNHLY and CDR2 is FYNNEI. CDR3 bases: TGTGCCGGCTCAGGAGGGGGGACACAGAATGAAAAACTGTTTTTT. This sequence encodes CAGSGGGTQNEKLFF.

The CDR3: CASSPSTRQLFF. DNA of the CDR3: TGTGCCAGTAGTCCCTCGACTCGACAACTGTTTTTT. This rearrangement joins TRBV19 to TRBJ1-4; D unclear. The germline V gene has CDR1 LNHDA and CDR2 SQIVND (reference sequence). V was clipped by 5 bases and J by 12 bases, with 13 bases between them. This CDR3 is 12 amino acids long.

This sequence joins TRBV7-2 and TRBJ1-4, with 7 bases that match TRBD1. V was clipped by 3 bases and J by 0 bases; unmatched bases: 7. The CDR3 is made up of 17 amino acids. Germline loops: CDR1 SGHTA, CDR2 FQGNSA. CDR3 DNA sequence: TGTGCCAGCAGCTTTAAACCGGGACAGACAACTAATGAAAAACTGTTTTTT. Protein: CASSFKPGQTTNEKLFF.

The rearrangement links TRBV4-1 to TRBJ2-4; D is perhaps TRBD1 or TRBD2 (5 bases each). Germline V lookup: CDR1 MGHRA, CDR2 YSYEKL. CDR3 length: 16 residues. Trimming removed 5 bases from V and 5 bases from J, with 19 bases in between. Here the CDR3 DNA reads TGCGCCAGCAGCGAAATTCCGGGACGGCACCAAAACATTCAGTACTTC. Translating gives CASSEIPGRHQNIQYF.

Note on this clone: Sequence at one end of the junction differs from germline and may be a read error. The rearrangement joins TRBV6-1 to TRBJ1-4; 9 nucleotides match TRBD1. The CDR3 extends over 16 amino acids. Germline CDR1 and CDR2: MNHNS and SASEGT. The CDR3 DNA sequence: TGTGCCCGCAGTGACAGGGGGTTGGCAACTAATGAAAAACTGTTTTTT. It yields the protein CARSDRGLATNEKLFF.

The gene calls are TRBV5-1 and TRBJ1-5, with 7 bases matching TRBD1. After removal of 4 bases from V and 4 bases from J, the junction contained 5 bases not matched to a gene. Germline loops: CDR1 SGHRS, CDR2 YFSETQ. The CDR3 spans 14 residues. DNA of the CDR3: TGCGCCAGCAGCCCGGGACAGACAAATCAGCCCCAGCATTTT. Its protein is CASSPGQTNQPQHF.

CDR3 residues: CASSLWGGGALNIQYF. For the CDR3, the DNA is TGTGCCAGCAGCCTATGGGGCGGGGGGGCCCTAAACATTCAGTACTTC. The V call is TRBV5-8, the J call TRBJ2-4; 9 positions agree with TRBD2. Germline V CDR1 and CDR2: SGHTS, YDEGEE. J lost 6 bases, V lost 4 bases, and 11 bases had no gene match. The length of the CDR3 is 16 residues.

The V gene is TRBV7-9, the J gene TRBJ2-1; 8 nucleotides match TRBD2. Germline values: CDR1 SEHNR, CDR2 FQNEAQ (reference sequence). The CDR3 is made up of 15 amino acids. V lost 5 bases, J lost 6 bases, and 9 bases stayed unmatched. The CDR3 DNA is TGTGCCAGCAGCAACAGCGGGGGTCGCCCCAATGAGCAGTTCTTC. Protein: CASSNSGGRPNEQFF.

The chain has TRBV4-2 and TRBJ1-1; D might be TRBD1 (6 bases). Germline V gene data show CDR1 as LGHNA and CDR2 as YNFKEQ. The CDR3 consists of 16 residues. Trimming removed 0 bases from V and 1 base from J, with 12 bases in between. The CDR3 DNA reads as TGTGCCAGCAGCCAAGATTTAGAGACAGGGAACACTGAAGCTTTCTTT. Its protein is CASSQDLETGNTEAFF.

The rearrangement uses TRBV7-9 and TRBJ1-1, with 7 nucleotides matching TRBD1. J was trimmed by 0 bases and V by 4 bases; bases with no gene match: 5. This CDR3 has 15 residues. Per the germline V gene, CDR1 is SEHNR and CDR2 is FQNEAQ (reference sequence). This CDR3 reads CASSSNRGMNTEAFF. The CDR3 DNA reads TGTGCCAGCAGCTCGAACAGGGGAATGAACACTGAAGCTTTCTTT.

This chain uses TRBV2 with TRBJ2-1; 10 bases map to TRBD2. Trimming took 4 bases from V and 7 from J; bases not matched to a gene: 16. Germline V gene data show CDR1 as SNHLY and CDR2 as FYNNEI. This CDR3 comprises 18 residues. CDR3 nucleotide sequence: TGTGCCAGCAGTGCTACCCACCCTAAGCGGGGGGGCAATAATGAGCAGTTCTTC. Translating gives CASSATHPKRGGNNEQFF.

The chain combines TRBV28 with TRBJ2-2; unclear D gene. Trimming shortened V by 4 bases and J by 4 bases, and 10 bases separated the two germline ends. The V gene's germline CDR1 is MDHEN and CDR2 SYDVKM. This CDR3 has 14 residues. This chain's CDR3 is CASSSPVGTGELFF. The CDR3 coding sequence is TGTGCCAGCAGTTCGCCGGTGGGCACCGGGGAGCTGTTTTTT.

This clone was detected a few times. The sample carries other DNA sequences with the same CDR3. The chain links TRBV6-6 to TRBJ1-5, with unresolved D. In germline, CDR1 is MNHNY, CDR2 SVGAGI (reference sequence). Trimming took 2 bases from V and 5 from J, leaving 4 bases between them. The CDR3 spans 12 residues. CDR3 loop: CASSYPDQPQHF. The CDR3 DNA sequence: TGTGCCAGCAGTTACCCCGATCAGCCCCAGCATTTT.

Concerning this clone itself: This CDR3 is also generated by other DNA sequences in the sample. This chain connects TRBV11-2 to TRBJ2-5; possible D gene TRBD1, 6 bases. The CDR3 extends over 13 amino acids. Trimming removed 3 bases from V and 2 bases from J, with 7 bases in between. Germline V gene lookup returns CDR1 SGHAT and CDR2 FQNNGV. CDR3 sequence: CASSLGTQETQYF. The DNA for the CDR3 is TGTGCCAGCAGCTTGGGGACACAAGAGACCCAGTACTTC.

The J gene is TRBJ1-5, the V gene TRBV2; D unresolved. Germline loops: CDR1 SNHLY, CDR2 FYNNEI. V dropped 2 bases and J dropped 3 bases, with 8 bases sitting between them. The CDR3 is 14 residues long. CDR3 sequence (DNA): TGTGCCAGCAGTGAAACAGTAGTCAATCAGCCCCAGCATTTT. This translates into CASSETVVNQPQHF.

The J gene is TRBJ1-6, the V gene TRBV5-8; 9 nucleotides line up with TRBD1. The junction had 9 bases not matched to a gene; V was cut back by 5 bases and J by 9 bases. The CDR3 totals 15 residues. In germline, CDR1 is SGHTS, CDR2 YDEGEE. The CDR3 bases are TGTGCCAGCAGGTTCACGGGACAGGGAGGTTCACCCCTCCACTTT. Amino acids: CASRFTGQGGSPLHF.

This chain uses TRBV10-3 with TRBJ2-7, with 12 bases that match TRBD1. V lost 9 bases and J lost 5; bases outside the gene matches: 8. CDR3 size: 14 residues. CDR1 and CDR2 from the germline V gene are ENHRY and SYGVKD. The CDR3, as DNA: TGTGCCATAAAAGGGACAGGGGGCAACAACGAGCAGTACGTC. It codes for CAIKGTGGNNEQYV.

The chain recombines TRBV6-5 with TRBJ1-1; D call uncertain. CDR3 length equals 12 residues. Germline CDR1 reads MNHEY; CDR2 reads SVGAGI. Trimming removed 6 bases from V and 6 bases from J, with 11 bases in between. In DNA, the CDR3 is TGTGCCAGCAGGGGAGTAAGGCCTGAAGCTTTCTTT. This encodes CASRGVRPEAFF.

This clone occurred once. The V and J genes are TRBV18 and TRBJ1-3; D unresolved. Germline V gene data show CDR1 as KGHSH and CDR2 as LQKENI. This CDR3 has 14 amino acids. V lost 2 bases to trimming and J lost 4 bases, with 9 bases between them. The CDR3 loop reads CASSPGVRGNTIYF. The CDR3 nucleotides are TGTGCCAGCTCACCAGGTGTCAGAGGAAACACCATATATTTT.

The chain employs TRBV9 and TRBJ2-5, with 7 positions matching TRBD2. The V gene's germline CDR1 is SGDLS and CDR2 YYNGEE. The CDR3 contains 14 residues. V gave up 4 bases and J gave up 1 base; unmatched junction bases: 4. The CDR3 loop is CASSLSSGQETQYF. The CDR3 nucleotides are TGTGCCAGCAGCCTTTCTAGCGGCCAAGAGACCCAGTACTTC. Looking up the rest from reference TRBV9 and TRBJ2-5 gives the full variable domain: DSGVTQTPKHLITATGQRVTLRCSPRSGDLSVYWYQQSLDQGLQFLIQYYNGEERAKGNILERFSAQQFPDLHSELNLSSLELGDSALYFCASSLSSGQETQYFGPGTRLLVL.

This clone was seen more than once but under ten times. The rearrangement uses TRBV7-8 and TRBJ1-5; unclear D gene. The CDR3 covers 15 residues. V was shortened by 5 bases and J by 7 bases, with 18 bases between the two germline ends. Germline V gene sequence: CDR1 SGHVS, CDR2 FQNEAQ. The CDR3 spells CASSLLSTGAQPQHF. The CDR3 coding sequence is TGTGCCAGCAGCCTCTTGTCGACCGGCGCCCAGCCCCAGCATTTT.

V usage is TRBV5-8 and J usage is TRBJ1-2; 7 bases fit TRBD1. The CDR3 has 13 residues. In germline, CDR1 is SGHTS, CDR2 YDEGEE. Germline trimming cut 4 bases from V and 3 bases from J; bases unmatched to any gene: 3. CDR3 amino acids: CASSRGTDYGYTF. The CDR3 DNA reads TGTGCCAGCAGCCGGGGGACAGACTATGGCTACACCTTC. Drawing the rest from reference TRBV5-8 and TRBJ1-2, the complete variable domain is EAGVTQSPTHLIKTRGQQATLRCSPISGHTSVYWYQQALGLGLQFLLWYDEGEERNRGNFPPRFSGRQFPNYSSELNVNALELEDSALYLCASSRGTDYGYTFGSGTRLTVV.